Below, 29 T cell receptor beta chains from the same sample are listed, as sequenced in a study of identical twins. TCRdb itself ran the 5' RACE reads through MiXCR, one entry per CDR3 protein. The sample lists some 1,600,000 distinct CDR3 sequences, about 32% seen once, with approximately 0.25% in the top ten. Specimen: cord blood. Receptors were obtained from a newborn girl in good health.

The chain links TRBV20-1 to TRBJ2-5; D ambiguous. The DNA end lines up better with TRBJ2-7; the J call may be wrong. The CDR3 totals 12 residues. Germline-derived CDR1 and CDR2 are DFQATT and SNEGSKA (reference sequence). The CDR3, as DNA: TGCAGTGCTAGAAGCTTGGGGTACGAGCAGTACTTC. Translated, it gives CSARSLGYEQYF.

This clonotype occurred a few times. The rearrangement joins TRBV12-3 or TRBV12-4 to TRBJ2-1, with 8 bases lining up with TRBD2. V lost 3 bases and J lost 5; bases outside the gene matches: 6. The CDR3 covers 15 residues. CDR3 sequence (DNA): TGTGCCAGCAGTTTTCGAATAGCGGGGAACAATGAGCAGTTCTTC. The encoded protein is CASSFRIAGNNEQFF.

This chain links TRBV12-3 or TRBV12-4 with TRBJ1-6; perhaps TRBD1 as D (6 bases). V was clipped by 7 bases and J by 3 bases, with 13 bases between them. This CDR3 contains 15 residues. The CDR3 DNA follows: TGTGCCAGCACCCCCACAGGGTACTATAATTCACCCCTCCACTTT. It codes for CASTPTGYYNSPLHF.

The chain recombines TRBV6-6 with TRBJ2-7; possibly TRBD1 for D (5 bases). Germline lookup yields CDR1 MNHNY and CDR2 SVGAGI (reference sequence). The length of the CDR3 is 15 residues. V was clipped by 4 bases and J by 7 bases, with 20 bases between them. The CDR3 DNA sequence: TGTGCCAGCAGTTCGACCGACAGAAGGGTGGATGAGCAGTACTTC. It is translated as CASSSTDRRVDEQYF.

This clonotype was seen repeatedly, ten times or more. The chain combines TRBV3-1 with TRBJ1-2; D is ambiguous. Trimming cost V 1 base and J 8 bases, with 5 bases left between them. Germline CDR1 is LGHDT and CDR2 is YNNKEL (reference sequence). The CDR3 covers 11 residues. The DNA for the CDR3 is TGTGCCAGCAGCCAAGCTGGGGGCTACACCTTC. Its protein is CASSQAGGYTF.

This clonotype was seen more than once but under ten times. The chain is built from TRBV5-1 and TRBJ1-1; no firm D call. This CDR3 comprises 15 residues. Germline lookup yields CDR1 SGHRS and CDR2 YFSETQ. Trimming stripped 0 bases from V and 4 bases from J, with 13 bases between. CDR3 bases: TGCGCCAGCAGCTTGGAAGGGAACCTATTCACTGAAGCTTTCTTT. Protein: CASSLEGNLFTEAFF. The entire variable domain, with the rest obtained from reference TRBV5-1 and TRBJ1-1, is as follows: KAGVTQTPRYLIKTRGQQVTLSCSPISGHRSVSWYQQTPGQGLQFLFEYFSETQRNKGNFPGRFSGRQFSNSRSEMNVSTLELGDSALYLCASSLEGNLFTEAFFGQGTRLTVV.

This chain links TRBV7-9 with TRBJ2-3; 8 bases are a match to TRBD2. In germline, CDR1 is SEHNR, CDR2 FQNEAQ (reference sequence). The trim removed 5 bases at V and 13 bases at J, leaving 8 bases unmatched. This CDR3 region has 12 residues. The CDR3 DNA follows: TGTGCCAGCAGCGCCGAGCGGGAGAGGGAGTATTTT. Translating gives CASSAEREREYF.

The chain recombines TRBV29-1 with TRBJ2-5; the match to TRBD2 covers 10 bases. The CDR3 is 14 residues long. Germline V lookup: CDR1 SQVTM, CDR2 ANQGSEA. V lost 5 bases and J lost 11; bases outside the gene matches: 14. The CDR3 sequence is CSVRGLAYYNEQYF. In DNA form, the CDR3 reads TGCAGCGTTAGGGGACTAGCGTACTACAATGAGCAGTACTTC.

A word on this clonotype: This sequence may be a read error, since a much larger clone differs from it by one base. CDR3 nucleotides: TGTGCCAGCAGCCAAGATGGTGGGGGGGGAAACAATGGGCAGTTCTTC. As protein: CASSQDGGGGNNGQFF. The V and J genes are TRBV4-2 and TRBJ2-1; the match to TRBD2 covers 7 bases. This CDR3 is 16 amino acids long. The germline V gene encodes CDR1 LGHNA and CDR2 YNFKEQ.

This clonotype has more than one count but fewer than ten. The CDR3 region is CASSQALALTDTQYF. The CDR3 region has the DNA TGTGCCAGCAGCCAAGCTCTAGCCCTCACAGATACGCAGTATTTT. The V gene is TRBV4-2, the J gene TRBJ2-3, with a weak D call TRBD2 (5 bases). Germline CDR1 LGHNA, CDR2 YNFKEQ. This CDR3 region has 15 residues. Trimming shortened V by 1 base and J by 2 bases, and 10 bases separated the two germline ends.

The chain carries TRBV24-1 and TRBJ2-1; 8 bases align to TRBD2. Unmatched junction bases numbered 9, after V lost 7 bases and J lost 8 bases. Germline CDR1 KGHDR, CDR2 SFDVKD. This CDR3 region has 14 residues. CDR3 coding DNA: TGTGCCACCAGCGGGGGGGTGGGGTTCGATGAGCAGTTCTTC. Its translation: CATSGGVGFDEQFF.

The chain has TRBV28 and TRBJ2-3, with TRBD2 matching 12 bases. This CDR3 region has 13 residues. The germline CDR1 and CDR2 sequences are MDHEN and SYDVKM. After removal of 3 bases from V and 9 bases from J, the junction contained 1 base not matched to a gene. The CDR3 coding sequence is TGTGCCAGCAGTTTGCTAGCGGGAGGGACGCAGTATTTT. This gives the protein CASSLLAGGTQYF.

The chain links TRBV25-1 to TRBJ1-2, with D hard to call. The CDR3 runs to 13 residues. The germline V gene encodes CDR1 MGHDK and CDR2 SYGVNS. The V end lost 5 bases, the J end lost 4 bases, and 11 bases lay between the germline ends. Written as DNA, the CDR3 is TGTGCCAGCAGTCGCCCGACTGGCTATGGCTACACCTTC. Amino acids: CASSRPTGYGYTF.

The chain has TRBV30 and TRBJ2-4; D is undetermined. Germline assignment: CDR1 GTSNPN and CDR2 SVGIG (reference sequence). Trimming left V 3 bases short and J 0 bases short, with 12 bases between. This CDR3 contains 15 residues. The DNA for the CDR3 is TGTGCCTGGAGGTCGGGCAGCCTAGCCAAAAACATTCAGTACTTC. This translates into CAWRSGSLAKNIQYF.

This clonotype was seen a handful of times. The gene calls are TRBV12-3 or TRBV12-4 and TRBJ1-1; 7 positions match TRBD1. V was clipped by 6 bases and J by 3 bases; unmatched bases: 7. This CDR3 has 14 residues. This CDR3 reads CASRAGQTYTEAFF. CDR3 DNA sequence: TGTGCCAGCAGAGCGGGACAGACCTACACTGAAGCTTTCTTT.

The chain joins TRBV12-3 or TRBV12-4 to TRBJ2-1, with a weak D call TRBD2 (5 bases). The V and J ends lost 3 bases and 12 bases respectively, with 15 bases between them. The CDR3 loop spans 13 amino acids. In nucleotides, the CDR3 is TGTGCCAGCAGTTTTGGAGGCTCCGGTGGGCAGTTCTTC. This translates into CASSFGGSGGQFF.

Of note for this clonotype: Mismatch with germline at one junction end may stem from a read error. The chain employs TRBV20-1 and TRBJ1-5; no definite D call. The CDR3 length is 13 residues. Germline V gives CDR1 DFQATT, CDR2 SNEGSKA (reference sequence). The CDR3 DNA follows: TGCAGCGCTAGTAATACTGGGCGGCAGCTCCAGCATTTT. Its translation: CSASNTGRQLQHF.

The V call is TRBV5-1, the J call TRBJ1-2, with TRBD1 matching over 7 bases. This CDR3 contains 12 residues. CDR1 SGHRS and CDR2 YFSETQ come from the germline V gene. J lost 8 bases, V lost 2 bases, and 3 bases had no gene match. The CDR3 region is CASSLRDSGYTF. The CDR3 DNA reads as TGCGCCAGCAGCTTACGGGACAGCGGCTACACCTTC.

The CDR3 is CASSAGQGTEQYF. For the CDR3, the DNA is TGTGCCAGCAGCGCCGGACAGGGGACCGAGCAGTACTTC. V is TRBV9 and J is TRBJ2-7, with 9 bases that match TRBD1. Germline V CDR1 and CDR2: SGDLS, YYNGEE. The CDR3 covers 13 residues. V lost 3 bases and J lost 6; bases outside the gene matches: 4.

This chain links TRBV5-1 with TRBJ2-5; no firm D call. CDR1 and CDR2 (germline): SGHRS, YFSETQ. The length of the CDR3 is 15 residues. Trimming pared 0 bases from V and 2 bases from J, leaving 11 bases between. The CDR3 nucleotides are TGCGCCAGCAGCTTGGCTAGTAGTTTTCAAGAGACCCAGTACTTC. The encoded protein is CASSLASSFQETQYF.

The chain recombines TRBV27 with TRBJ2-7; possible D gene TRBD2, 5 bases. The V end was cut by 3 bases, the J end by 0 bases, with 15 bases between. The CDR3 sequence is 16 residues long. Germline V gene data show CDR1 as MNHEY and CDR2 as SMNVEV (reference sequence). The chain's CDR3 is CASSLSVASSSYEQYF. The CDR3 DNA reads as TGTGCCAGCAGTTTGAGTGTGGCTAGCTCCTCCTACGAGCAGTACTTC.

For the CDR3, the DNA is TGCAGTGCTAGAGATGGGAAGCGGAACCAGATCCAGCCCCAGCATTTT. Protein sequence: CSARDGKRNQIQPQHF. The chain recombines TRBV20-1 with TRBJ1-5; no clear D gene. The germline V gene has CDR1 DFQATT and CDR2 SNEGSKA (reference sequence). This CDR3 has 16 residues. Trimming took 0 bases from V and 7 from J, leaving 19 bases between them.

Notes on this clonotype: A far larger clone is off by one base, so a read error is likely. The V and J genes are TRBV28 and TRBJ2-7, with unresolved D. The CDR3 is 12 residues long. CDR1 and CDR2 from the germline V gene are MDHEN and SYDVKM. The CDR3 coding sequence is TGTGCCGGCAGTTTACCGGGCTACGAGCAGTACTTC. Its translation is CAGSLPGYEQYF. The whole variable domain, filled in from reference TRBV28 and TRBJ2-7, reads DVKVTQSSRYLVKRTGEKVFLECVQDMDHENMFWYRQDPGLGLRLIYFSYDVKMKEKGDIPEGYSVSREKKERFSLILESASTNQTSMYLCAGSLPGYEQYFGPGTRLTVT.

V and J are TRBV20-1 and TRBJ1-1; D gene uncertain. V gave up 1 base and J gave up 0 bases, with 12 bases separating them. Germline V gene sequence: CDR1 DFQATT, CDR2 SNEGSKA (reference sequence). This CDR3 has 15 residues. The CDR3 DNA reads TGCAGTGCTAGAGTCTTGCGAGGGATGAACACTGAAGCTTTCTTT. Its translation: CSARVLRGMNTEAFF.

The chain couples TRBV29-1 to TRBJ2-1; unclear D gene. TRBJ2-7 explains the end of the DNA better; the J call may be wrong. Germline CDR1 is SQVTM and CDR2 is ANQGSEA. This CDR3 spans 13 amino acids. CDR3: CSVEAQAHNEQYF. In nucleotides, the CDR3 is TGCAGCGTTGAGGCCCAGGCCCACAATGAGCAGTACTTC.

This clonotype was seen a handful of times. This rearrangement joins TRBV28 to TRBJ1-1; D perhaps matches TRBD1 (5 bases). Germline assignment: CDR1 MDHEN and CDR2 SYDVKM. This CDR3 has 12 residues. Trimming left V 11 bases short and J 0 bases short, with 10 bases between. DNA of the CDR3: TGTGCCGGGGGACCTCTGAACACTGAAGCTTTCTTT. This gives the protein CAGGPLNTEAFF. Looking up the rest from reference TRBV28 and TRBJ1-1 gives the full variable domain: DVKVTQSSRYLVKRTGEKVFLECVQDMDHENMFWYRQDPGLGLRLIYFSYDVKMKEKGDIPEGYSVSREKKERFSLILESASTNQTSMYLCAGGPLNTEAFFGQGTRLTVV.

The V gene is TRBV12-3 or TRBV12-4, the J gene TRBJ2-1, with 8 bases that match TRBD2. CDR3 length: 15 residues. V dropped 3 bases and J dropped 8; count of bases not matched to a gene: 9. The CDR3: CASSLSGGVGDEQFF. The CDR3 DNA reads as TGTGCCAGCAGTTTGTCGGGGGGGGTCGGGGATGAGCAGTTCTTC.

Concerning this clonotype itself: A much larger clone lies a single base off, so this may be a read error. The V gene is TRBV12-3 or TRBV12-4, the J gene TRBJ2-1; D is possibly TRBD1 (6 bases). Matching the DNA end better, TRBJ2-7 makes the J call doubtful. This CDR3 region has 16 residues. CDR3: CASTNARGSSYNEQYF. In DNA form, the CDR3 reads TGTGCCAGCACCAACGCCAGGGGCAGCTCCTACAATGAGCAGTACTTC.

This clonotype was recorded once. The chain employs TRBV7-9 and TRBJ2-7, with 7 nucleotides matching TRBD2. The CDR3 covers 16 residues. Germline V CDR1 and CDR2: SEHNR, FQNEAQ (reference sequence). The trim removed 5 bases at V and 2 bases at J, leaving 12 bases unmatched. The CDR3 sequence: CASSPRLATHPYEQYF. The CDR3 nucleotides read TGTGCCAGCAGCCCTCGACTAGCTACTCATCCCTACGAGCAGTACTTC.